A selection of T cell receptor beta chains follows, all from one sample in a study of shared clonotypes between healthy human individuals. The repertoire was sequenced with immunoSEQ multiplex PCR; TCRdb's copy has only in-frame clones and lacks some. This repertoire shows 550,000 to 600,000 clones, around 77% found once; its top ten account for approximately 12%. Sequencing input: PBMCs. Receptors originate from a woman aged 40 to 50 in good health. Some clones in this sample may be carry-over from other donors' samples. The CDR3 runs from the conserved cysteine through the conserved F or W. The order of the fields is V gene, CDR3 protein.

TRBV9 | CASSKAGGGPVTDTQYF
TRBV6-6 | CASSYKGSTNEKLFF
TRBV4-2 | CASSQDRQPLNQPQHF
TRBV28 | CASSFWEQPHNEQFF
TRBV18 | CASSRQGIETYNEQFF
TRBV6-1 | CASARLAGGTDTEYF
TRBV5-1 | CASSKGTDYNEQFF
TRBV4-1 | CASSLEAGDGLDTGELFF
TRBV5-1 | CASSLWTSGEYNEQFF
TRBV7-2 | CASSSQLQLGGYGYTF
TRBV29-1 | CSVVGGSSYNEQFF
TRBV10-3 | CAISDYTGTGAKQYF
TRBV10-3 | CAISENVGTEAFF
TRBV27 | CASSLSRLLSRAFF
TRBV6-1 | CASSDRDRGTEAFF
TRBV2 | CASSEDFGGAFF
TRBV28 | CASSSAGGRLDTQYF
TRBV11-2 | CASSLAGVIDTQYF
TRBV30 | CAWSVGFSAKETQYF
TRBV5-5 | CASSQGLAYYGYTF
TRBV25-1 | CASSFVGGPYEQYF
TRBV28 | CASSPHRLADEAFF
TRBV5-8 | CASSLGDRGNQPQHF
TRBV18 | CASSFTGTGDYEQYF
TRBV5-1 | CASSLFGEASEQYF
TRBV7-9 | CASRRQEMNTEAFF
TRBV30 | CAWGQAYSGNTIYF
TRBV10-3 | CAINSGLAGRNEQFF
TRBV5-4 | CASSLARNTGELFF
TRBV10-2 | CASSEAVTGGYEQYF
TRBV6-6 | CASSYEGRYTEAFF
TRBV4-1 | CASSEEGGWGNQPQHF
TRBV7-2 | CASSSGQQETQYF
TRBV5-1 | CASSGGQVTDTQYF
TRBV11-2 | CASSLDLGGGPIYEQYF
TRBV5-1 | CASSLDRGGGSGLPEQYF
TRBV6-1 | CASSEQASGNIQYF
TRBV7-8 | CASSLRAKSSYNEQFF
TRBV15 | CATSRGAGGRYEQYF
TRBV10-1 | CASSDGPRETQYF
TRBV28 | CASRGTGYNEQFF
TRBV18 | CASSPRTGYYNEQFF
TRBV30 | CASRDRGEKLFF
TRBV28 | CASSFPQETQYF
TRBV10-1 | CASSSGRVDTQYF
TRBV6-5 | CASRRAGVDNEQFF
TRBV9 | CASKPTSGPQETQYF
TRBV19 | CASSIPRGRNTEAFF
TRBV9 | CASSVGPGGLDEQYF
TRBV28 | CASSLRSGTSYGYTF
TRBV7-3 | CASRKDSNTGELFF
TRBV27 | CASSLYNEQFF
TRBV19 | CASRIRGLAGAILAGELFF
TRBV30 | CAWSGRTTEAFF
TRBV10-3 | CAISETGLAGYNEQFF